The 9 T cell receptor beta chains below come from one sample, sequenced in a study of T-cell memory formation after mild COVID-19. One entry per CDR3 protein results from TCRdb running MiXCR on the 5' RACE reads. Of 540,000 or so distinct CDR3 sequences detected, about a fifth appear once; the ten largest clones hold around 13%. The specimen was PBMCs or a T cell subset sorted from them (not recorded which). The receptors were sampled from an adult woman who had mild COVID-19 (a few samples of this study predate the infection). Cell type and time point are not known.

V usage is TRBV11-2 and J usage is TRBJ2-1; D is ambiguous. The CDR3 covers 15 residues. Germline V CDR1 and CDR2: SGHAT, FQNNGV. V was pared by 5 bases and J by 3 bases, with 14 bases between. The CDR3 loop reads CASSRLGSLYNEQFF. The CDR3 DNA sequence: TGTGCCAGCAGCCGTCTGGGCAGTCTCTACAATGAGCAGTTCTTC.

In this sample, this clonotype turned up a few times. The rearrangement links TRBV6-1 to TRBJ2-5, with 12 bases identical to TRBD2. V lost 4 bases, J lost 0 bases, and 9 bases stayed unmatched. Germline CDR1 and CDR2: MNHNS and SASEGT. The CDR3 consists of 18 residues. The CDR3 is CASSGGLAGPAHQETQYF. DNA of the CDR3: TGTGCCAGCAGTGGGGGACTAGCGGGCCCGGCACACCAAGAGACCCAGTACTTC.

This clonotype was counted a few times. In nucleotides, the CDR3 is TGCAGTGCTAGAGATAGCAGGGTGGACTACACCTTC. This gives the protein CSARDSRVDYTF. The chain links TRBV20-1 to TRBJ1-2; possibly TRBD1 for D (5 bases). With 0 bases removed from V and 10 bases from J, the gap between germline ends came to 12 bases. The CDR3 is 12 amino acids. Germline V gene data show CDR1 as DFQATT and CDR2 as SNEGSKA (reference sequence).

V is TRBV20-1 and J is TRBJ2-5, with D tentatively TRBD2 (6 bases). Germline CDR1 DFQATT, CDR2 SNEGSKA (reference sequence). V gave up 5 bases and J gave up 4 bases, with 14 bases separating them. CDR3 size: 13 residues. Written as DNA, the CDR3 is TGCAGTGCTCCAGAGGGTAGCGGAGAGACCCAGTACTTC. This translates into CSAPEGSGETQYF.

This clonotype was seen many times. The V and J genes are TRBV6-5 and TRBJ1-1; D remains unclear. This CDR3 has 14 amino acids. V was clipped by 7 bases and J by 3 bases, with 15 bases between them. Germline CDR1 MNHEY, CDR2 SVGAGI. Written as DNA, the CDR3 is TGTGCCAGCACTTCTCACCCCGCGCACACTGAAGCTTTCTTT. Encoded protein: CASTSHPAHTEAFF.

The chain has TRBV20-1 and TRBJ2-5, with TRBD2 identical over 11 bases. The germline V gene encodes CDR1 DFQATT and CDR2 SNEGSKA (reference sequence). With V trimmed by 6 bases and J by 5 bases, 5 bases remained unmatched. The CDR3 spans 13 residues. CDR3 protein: CSAKLAGVETQYF. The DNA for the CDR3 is TGCAGTGCAAAACTAGCGGGGGTGGAGACCCAGTACTTC.

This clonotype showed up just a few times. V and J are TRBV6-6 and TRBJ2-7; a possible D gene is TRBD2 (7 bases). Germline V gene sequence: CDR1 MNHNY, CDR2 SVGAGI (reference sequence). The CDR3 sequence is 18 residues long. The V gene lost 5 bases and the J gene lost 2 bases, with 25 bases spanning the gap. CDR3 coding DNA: TGTGCCAGCAGTGACCCCCCCCCAACAGGGAGGGAAACCTACGAGCAGTACTTC. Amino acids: CASSDPPPTGRETYEQYF.

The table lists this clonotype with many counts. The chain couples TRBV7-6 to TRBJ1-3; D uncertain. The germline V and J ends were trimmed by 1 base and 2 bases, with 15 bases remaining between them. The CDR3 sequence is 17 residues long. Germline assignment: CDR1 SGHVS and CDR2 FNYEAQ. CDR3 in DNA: TGTGCCAGCAGCTTAGAATCCCGGGCGCTGACTGGAAACACCATATATTTT. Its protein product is CASSLESRALTGNTIYF.

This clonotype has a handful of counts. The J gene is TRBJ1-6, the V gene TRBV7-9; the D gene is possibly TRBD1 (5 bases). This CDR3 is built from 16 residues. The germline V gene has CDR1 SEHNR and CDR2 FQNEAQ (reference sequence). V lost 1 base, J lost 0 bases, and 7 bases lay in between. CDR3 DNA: TGTGCCAGCAGCTTAGAGGGGAGCTCCTATAATTCACCCCTCCACTTT. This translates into CASSLEGSSYNSPLHF.